Given below is one TCR beta chain in context. Its antigen remains unknown. This sample was taken from a study of OX40 agonist ivuxolimab in advanced cancers. Study-level findings and limits: Mean expanded clone counts were higher in CD8+ than CD4+ T cells. CD4+ and CD8+ blood T cells expanded clonally by week 6 at 0.1 to 3.0 mg/kg.

CDR1 is MDHEN and CDR2 is SYDVKM in the germline V gene. The germline V and J ends were trimmed by 2 bases and 7 bases, with 12 bases remaining between them. This CDR3 has 14 residues. The data were produced by immunoSEQ multiplex PCR, yet TCRdb's version contains in-frame clones alone and is incomplete. The table records 40,000 to 60,000 clones, around 80% of them present only once. Systemic immunosuppression or a history of autoimmune disease excluded patients. Drawing of blood for sampling happened at baseline, at cycle 4 day 1, and at cycle 7 day 1. The rearrangement uses TRBV28 and TRBJ1-5, with D unresolved. The sequencing used CD4+ or CD8+ T cells sorted from blood, collected in a trial of the OX40 agonist ivuxolimab. This TCR derives from an adult with an advanced solid tumor such as melanoma, head and neck, liver or kidney cancer. DNA for the CDR3: TGTGCCAGCAGTTTAGAGGTCCGCCCGCAGCCCCAGCATTTT. It yields the protein CASSLEVRPQPQHF.